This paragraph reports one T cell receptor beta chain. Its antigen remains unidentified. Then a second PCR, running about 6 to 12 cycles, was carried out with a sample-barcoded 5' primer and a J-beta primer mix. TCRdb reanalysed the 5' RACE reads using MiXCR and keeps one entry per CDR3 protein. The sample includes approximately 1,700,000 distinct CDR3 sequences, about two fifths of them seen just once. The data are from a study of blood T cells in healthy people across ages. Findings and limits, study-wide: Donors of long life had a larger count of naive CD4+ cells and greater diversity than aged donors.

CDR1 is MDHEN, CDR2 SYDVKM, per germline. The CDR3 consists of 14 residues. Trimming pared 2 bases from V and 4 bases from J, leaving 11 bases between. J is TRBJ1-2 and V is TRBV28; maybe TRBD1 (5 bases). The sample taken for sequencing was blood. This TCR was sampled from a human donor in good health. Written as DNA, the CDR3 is TGTGCCAGCAGTTTAACGACAGTCCTCTATGGCTACACCTTC. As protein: CASSLTTVLYGYTF.